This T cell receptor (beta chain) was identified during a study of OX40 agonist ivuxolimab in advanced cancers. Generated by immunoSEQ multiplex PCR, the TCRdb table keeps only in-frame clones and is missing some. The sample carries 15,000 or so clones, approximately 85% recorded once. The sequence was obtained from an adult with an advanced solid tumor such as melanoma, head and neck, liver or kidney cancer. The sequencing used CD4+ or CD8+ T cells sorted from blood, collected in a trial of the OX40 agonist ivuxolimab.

CDR3 residues: CASSFVAGGRPQISYEQYF. CDR3 DNA sequence: TGTGCCAGCAGTTTCGTAGCGGGCGGGAGGCCTCAGATTTCCTACGAGCAGTACTTC. J is TRBJ2-7 and V is TRBV28; the match to TRBD2 covers 8 bases. After removal of 3 bases from V and 1 base from J, the junction contained 17 bases not matched to a gene. CDR3 size: 19 residues. Germline lookup yields CDR1 MDHEN and CDR2 SYDVKM.